The next 21 T cell receptor beta chains were all read from a single sample in a study of T cell changes during pregnancy in multiple sclerosis. This table comes from immunoSEQ multiplex PCR, and its TCRdb copy is limited to in-frame clones, with some not included. The data hold about 38,000 clones, with 85% to 95% observed a single time. The sample was CD8+ T cells from peripheral blood mononuclear cells, taken in the third trimester of pregnancy. These receptors were taken from a female donor with multiple sclerosis, enrolled in a pregnancy study.

The gene calls are TRBV7-8 and TRBJ1-4, with 8 bases matching TRBD1. CDR3 size: 17 residues. From germline, CDR1 is SGHVS and CDR2 FQNEAQ. Germline trimming cut 5 bases from V and 5 bases from J; bases unmatched to any gene: 13. This CDR3 reads CASSLHFGQGGNEKLFF. The CDR3 nucleotides read TGTGCCAGCAGCCTCCACTTCGGACAGGGAGGGAATGAAAAACTGTTTTTT.

The chain links TRBV9 to TRBJ2-7, with 7 bases that match TRBD2. Germline V gene data show CDR1 as SGDLS and CDR2 as YYNGEE. The V segment lost 3 bases and the J segment 6 bases; nucleotides outside the gene matches: 12. The CDR3 runs 15 residues. The CDR3 DNA reads TGTGCCAGCAGCGGGGGCGGCGGGGGATCTTTCGAGCAGTACTTC. Amino acid sequence: CASSGGGGGSFEQYF.

V is TRBV18 and J is TRBJ1-2; 7 bases agree with TRBD1. CDR3 length: 13 amino acids. The ends lost 2 bases at V and 6 bases at J; junction bases unmatched: 3. Germline V gives CDR1 KGHSH, CDR2 LQKENI. CDR3: CASSPTGADGYTF. CDR3 bases: TGTGCCAGCTCACCAACAGGGGCAGATGGCTACACCTTC.

J is TRBJ2-7 and V is TRBV29-1; TRBD1 matches 7 bases. This CDR3 region has 16 residues. V gave up 0 bases and J gave up 2 bases; unmatched junction bases: 10. CDR1 is SQVTM and CDR2 is ANQGSEA in the germline V gene. CDR3 nucleotides: TGCAGCGTTGAAGACCCCGAGGGACAGCTTCCCTACGAGCAGTACTTC. It is translated as CSVEDPEGQLPYEQYF.

The gene calls are TRBV15 and TRBJ1-1, with D possibly matching TRBD1 (5 bases). V gave up 3 bases and J gave up 0 bases, with 20 bases separating them. Germline CDR1 and CDR2: LNHNV and YYDKDF (reference sequence). CDR3 length equals 18 residues. CDR3 loop: CATSSDTGKSNMNTEAFF. The DNA for the CDR3 is TGTGCCACCAGCAGCGATACAGGAAAATCAAACATGAACACTGAAGCTTTCTTT.

The rearrangement joins TRBV13 to TRBJ1-1; D is ambiguous. The germline CDR1 and CDR2 sequences are PRHDT and FYEKMQ (reference sequence). V dropped 4 bases and J dropped 5 bases, with 17 bases sitting between them. The CDR3 covers 15 residues. This chain's CDR3 is CASSYDDPAETEAFF. CDR3 sequence (DNA): TGTGCCAGCAGCTACGACGACCCGGCGGAAACTGAAGCTTTCTTT.

In nucleotides, the CDR3 is TGTGCCAGCCACCTCCCAGGGGGCCTCAATCAGCCCCAGCATTTT. It yields the protein CASHLPGGLNQPQHF. The V and J genes are TRBV2 and TRBJ1-5, with 8 bases aligning to TRBD1. The CDR3 runs to 15 residues. The J segment lost 3 bases and the V segment lost 8 bases, leaving 9 bases of the junction unmatched. The germline V gene encodes CDR1 SNHLY and CDR2 FYNNEI.

The chain joins TRBV28 to TRBJ1-1; D not certain. V dropped 4 bases and J dropped 0 bases, with 12 bases sitting between them. The germline V gene encodes CDR1 MDHEN and CDR2 SYDVKM. This CDR3 is 15 amino acids long. In nucleotides, the CDR3 is TGTGCCAGCAGTTACCAAGCCACGATGAACACTGAAGCTTTCTTT. This sequence encodes CASSYQATMNTEAFF.

The rearrangement joins TRBV4-1 to TRBJ2-6; 11 nucleotides agree with TRBD2. With 3 bases clipped from V and 0 bases from J, the junction kept 7 bases outside the gene matches. The length of the CDR3 is 19 residues. Germline CDR1 reads MGHRA; CDR2 reads YSYEKL. The chain's CDR3 is CASSHPTSGGHSGANVLTF. The CDR3, as DNA: TGCGCCAGCAGCCACCCTACTAGCGGGGGCCACTCTGGGGCCAACGTCCTGACTTTC.

The genes are TRBV7-9 and TRBJ2-7; 9 bases are shared with TRBD1. Looked up from germline, CDR1 is SEHNR and CDR2 is FQNEAQ (reference sequence). J lost 5 bases, V lost 5 bases, and 10 bases had no gene match. The CDR3 sequence is 15 residues long. CDR3 protein: CASSQTGQGLHEQYF. The CDR3 region has the DNA TGTGCCAGCAGCCAAACCGGACAGGGGCTACACGAGCAGTACTTC.

This clone was detected once. J is TRBJ1-1 and V is TRBV19; D is uncertain. CDR3 size: 13 residues. The germline CDR1 and CDR2 sequences are LNHDA and SQIVND (reference sequence). V lost 5 bases and J lost 1, with 8 bases in between. The CDR3 here is CASSVWPNTEAFF. CDR3 DNA sequence: TGTGCCAGTAGTGTCTGGCCGAACACTGAAGCTTTCTTT.

The chain links TRBV7-8 to TRBJ2-7, with D unresolved. The CDR3 covers 13 residues. CDR1 and CDR2 (germline): SGHVS, FQNEAQ. V was cut by 0 bases and J by 3 bases, with 6 bases left in between. Written as DNA, the CDR3 is TGTGCCAGCAGCTTAGCACAGTTCTACGAGCAGTACTTC. It specifies CASSLAQFYEQYF.

The rearrangement joins TRBV2 to TRBJ2-1; TRBD1 is a possible D gene (5 bases). V was trimmed by 6 bases and J by 6 bases, leaving 15 bases between them. Germline CDR1 SNHLY, CDR2 FYNNEI. The CDR3 is 14 residues long. The CDR3 DNA is TGTGCCAGCAGCAACCATCAGGGTCCCAATGAGCAGTTCTTC. It encodes CASSNHQGPNEQFF.

The V call is TRBV7-9, the J call TRBJ2-3, with no clear D. Trimming took 5 bases from V and 2 from J, leaving 11 bases between them. Per the germline V gene, CDR1 is SEHNR and CDR2 is FQNEAQ (reference sequence). The CDR3 contains 14 residues. The CDR3 DNA reads TGTGCCAGCAGCGGCTGGGTAGCCACAGATACGCAGTATTTT. It translates to CASSGWVATDTQYF.

The chain combines TRBV29-1 with TRBJ2-7, with TRBD1 as a possible D gene (6 bases). The CDR3 has 16 residues. V lost 3 bases and J lost 1, with 19 bases in between. The germline V gene encodes CDR1 SQVTM and CDR2 ANQGSEA. The CDR3 region is CSVDLRGRGRSYEQYF. For the CDR3, the DNA is TGCAGCGTTGACCTGAGGGGTAGGGGGAGATCCTACGAGCAGTACTTC.

The V gene is TRBV2, the J gene TRBJ2-1, with a tentative D call TRBD1 (6 bases). The CDR3 runs to 12 residues. CDR1 is SNHLY, CDR2 FYNNEI, per germline. V was shortened by 2 bases and J by 10 bases, with 9 bases between the two germline ends. CDR3 sequence (DNA): TGTGCCAGCAGTGAACCCAGGGGAGAGCAGTTCTTC. This gives the protein CASSEPRGEQFF.

The chain employs TRBV9 and TRBJ1-2; 10 nucleotides line up with TRBD1. Germline CDR1 SGDLS, CDR2 YYNGEE. V lost 2 bases, J lost 6 bases, and 10 bases stayed unmatched. CDR3 length: 16 residues. The CDR3 DNA reads TGTGCCAGCAGCGTCACCCCCCGTGGACAGGGGGATGGCTACACCTTC. Its translation: CASSVTPRGQGDGYTF. The whole variable domain, filled in from reference TRBV9 and TRBJ1-2, reads DSGVTQTPKHLITATGQRVTLRCSPRSGDLSVYWYQQSLDQGLQFLIQYYNGEERAKGNILERFSAQQFPDLHSELNLSSLELGDSALYFCASSVTPRGQGDGYTFGSGTRLTVV.

The genes are TRBV4-2 and TRBJ1-1; possibly TRBD1 for D (5 bases). The V end lost 4 bases, the J end lost 0 bases, and 15 bases lay between the germline ends. The CDR3 covers 16 residues. The germline gives CDR1 LGHNA, CDR2 YNFKEQ. The CDR3 DNA reads as TGTGCCAGCAGCCCCGGACACCTAACCTTGAACACTGAAGCTTTCTTT. It is translated as CASSPGHLTLNTEAFF.

J is TRBJ2-3 and V is TRBV4-1; maybe TRBD2 (6 bases). V lost 0 bases to trimming and J lost 4 bases, with 14 bases between them. Germline V gene lookup returns CDR1 MGHRA and CDR2 YSYEKL. The length of the CDR3 is 16 residues. The CDR3 DNA reads as TGCGCCAGCAGCCAAGATGAGATAGCGGCCCCAGATACGCAGTATTTT. Encoded protein: CASSQDEIAAPDTQYF.

This clone has more than one count but fewer than ten. This chain uses TRBV14 with TRBJ1-1; possible D gene TRBD1, 6 bases. This CDR3 has 15 residues. V lost 3 bases to trimming and J lost 3 bases, with 14 bases between them. The germline V gene encodes CDR1 SGHDN and CDR2 FVKESK. CDR3 nucleotides: TGTGCCAGCAGCCACCTGACAGGCCTGGACACTGAAGCTTTCTTT. This encodes CASSHLTGLDTEAFF.

The DNA for the CDR3 is TGTGCCAGCAGCGCCAGGACAGGGGTAAACACCATATATTTT. This encodes CASSARTGVNTIYF. The J gene is TRBJ1-3, the V gene TRBV9; 9 nucleotides match TRBD1. The germline V gene has CDR1 SGDLS and CDR2 YYNGEE. With 3 bases clipped from V and 6 bases from J, the junction kept 4 bases outside the gene matches. The CDR3 has 14 residues.